This T cell receptor (beta chain) was recovered during a study of siplizumab effects on memory and regulatory T cells. The germline V gene has CDR1 WNHNN and CDR2 SYGVQD (reference sequence). V lost 0 bases to trimming and J lost 5 bases, with 20 bases between them. This CDR3 comprises 18 residues. Profiled with immunoSEQ multiplex PCR; TCRdb holds only in-frame clones, not every one. The data hold over 65,000 clones, with approximately 95% observed a single time. This TCR derives from a human donor in good health. The rearrangement links TRBV10-1 to TRBJ1-5; D is ambiguous. The sample consisted of CD8+ T cells sorted from blood. CDR3 in amino acids: CASSESGHLGPGYQPQHF. The CDR3 bases are TGCGCCAGCAGTGAGTCGGGCCATCTAGGGCCCGGGTATCAGCCCCAGCATTTT.